This T cell receptor (beta chain) derives from a study of T-cell memory formation after mild COVID-19. Study summary: The two donors had largely donor-specific TCR clusters.

It was 5'RACE with constant-segment primers that produced the TCR alpha and TCR beta cDNA libraries, which carried sample barcodes and UMIs. A single record per CDR3 protein comes from TCRdb applying MiXCR to the 5' RACE reads. The repertoire consists of 350,000 to 500,000 distinct CDR3 sequences, with around a quarter occurring once and the leading ten covering less than 15%. Study findings and constraints: Pre-infection memory carried some responding clones, suggesting that cross-reactive memory joined.

This clonotype was seen more than once but under ten times. Its specificity is unknown. The germline CDR1 and CDR2 sequences are SGHVS and FNYEAQ. V gave up 2 bases and J gave up 4 bases, with 12 bases separating them. The length of the CDR3 is 15 residues. J is TRBJ2-1 and V is TRBV7-6, with D possibly being TRBD2 (5 bases). The sequence derives from an adult woman who had mild COVID-19 (a few samples of this study predate the infection). Cell type and time point are not known. What was sequenced was PBMCs or a T cell subset sorted from them (not recorded which). This chain's CDR3 is CASSLLGSQYNEQFF. CDR3 nucleotides: TGTGCCAGCAGCTTATTAGGGAGTCAGTACAATGAGCAGTTCTTC.